This is a list of T cell receptor beta chains from one sample in a study of blood T cell repertoires in COVID-19. Profiling relied on immunoSEQ multiplex PCR, and the TCRdb table lists in-frame clones only, not all of them. The table lists over 200,000 clones, around 85% of them singletons. Source material: peripheral blood. These receptors all come from a human donor in a cohort sampled during active COVID-19. Both conserved end residues are trimmed from each CDR3. D genes are given only for firm matches.

d_call cdr3_length v_call cdr3_aa
TRBD1 15 TRBV7-3 ASSLLPPGQGNTEAF
NA 12 TRBV7-2 ASSLARRSTEAF
TRBD1 13 TRBV5-4 ASSLVRQGAIEAF
NA 11 TRBV6-5 ASSGGSAYEQY
NA 12 TRBV28 ASSWRAAITEAF
NA 13 TRBV7-2 ASSLEGLRNQPQH
TRBD1 11 TRBV7-3 ASSLAGTDGYT
NA 11 TRBV15 ATSVWRANEQF
NA 12 TRBV6-2/TRBV6-3 ASSYVDSHQPQH
TRBD2 15 TRBV6-8 ASSFALAGEISYEQY
NA 14 TRBV3-1/TRBV3-2 ASSQSSGSFHYGYT
TRBD2 15 TRBV4-3 ASSQERGTSGKETQY
TRBD1 11 TRBV7-9 ASMGQGADTQY
NA 10 TRBV5-6 ASSSNTDTQY
NA 14 TRBV5-4 ASTQGGLASAYEQY
TRBD1 14 TRBV11-2 ASSSLRQGTGNTIY
NA 14 TRBV10-3 AISEWGRSSNQPQH
TRBD2 14 TRBV6-5 ASSYSGGSSYNEQF
NA 15 TRBV27 ASSPWTGSGAKNIQY
TRBD2 17 TRBV7-9 ASSLTSGGAQGGYNEQF
TRBD1 13 TRBV19 ASSPDRGRQGEAF
NA 11 TRBV2 ASSERRVWEQY
NA 14 TRBV7-5 ARSYPGDSYNSPLH
TRBD1 15 TRBV7-2 ASSLRGRQGGNTEAF
NA 16 TRBV7-2 ASSLRMWGVPRNTEAF
NA 14 TRBV21-1 ASSERTSGLRGEQY
NA 11 TRBV28 ASSFRGNTEAF
TRBD2 14 TRBV27 ASSPVRTSPRYEQF
NA 13 TRBV6-6 ASSYPMTGLTEAF
NA 11 TRBV9 ASRGQQSSPLH
NA 10 TRBV28 ASRQLDQPQH
NA 11 TRBV11-2 ASHRVGNTEAF
TRBD1 14 TRBV6-5 ASSSRQGFGYNEQF
NA 11 TRBV7-9 ASSLNPVTEAF
NA 12 TRBV7-2 ASSLGGGGGPQH
NA 11 TRBV9 ASSAGSNYGYT
NA 11 TRBV18 ASSPLKLYEQY
TRBD1 13 TRBV6-5 ASGLQGASNQPQH
NA 14 TRBV3-1/TRBV3-2 ASSQGYGRHSYEQY
TRBD2 14 TRBV7-2 ASSLGLAGGQETQY
TRBD2 13 TRBV6-5 ASTAGTSLSREQF
NA 12 TRBV7-9 ASSSTTANYEQY
TRBD2 17 TRBV9 ASSVGRGLAGGPAGELF
NA 11 TRBV10-3 AISAAPYNEQF
TRBD1 14 TRBV7-9 ASSFGDRGAAGELF
TRBD1 11 TRBV19 ASSSWTGDEQY
TRBD1 12 TRBV7-9 ASSGRDSNYGYT
TRBD2 14 TRBV6-2/TRBV6-3 ASSYSGTSGSHEQF
NA 10 TRBV9 ASSPLNNEQF
NA 13 TRBV20-1 SASERHRVNTEAF
TRBD1 12 TRBV6-5 ASSRDRMNTEAF
TRBD2 13 TRBV24-1 ATSPGLADNNEQF
TRBD1 13 TRBV2 ASSESPGTGDEQY